This T cell receptor beta chain was sequenced for a study of cytomegalovirus exposure and HLA in healthy donors. On the study more broadly: Tens of millions of unique TCRs from HLA-typed donors made up an early data release.

Amplification used 60 Vbeta primers and 13 Jbeta primers. Under the authors' procedure: As a later analysis found, there were around 86 million unique TCR beta chains, of which roughly 11 million were shared. Sequencing was performed with immunoSEQ multiplex PCR; in TCRdb, only in-frame clones are kept and a portion is missing. V and J calls and clone size follow that table, whereas D and trimming were derived from the DNA. Of over 150,000 clones listed, approximately 81% are singletons. Germline-derived CDR1 and CDR2 are SGHAT and FQNNGV. Between the trimmed V and J ends, which lost 1 base and 1 base, there was a span of 10 bases. The CDR3 contains 15 residues.

The chain uses TRBV11-2 and TRBJ1-1, with a weak D call TRBD1 (5 bases). Sequences were obtained from PBMCs. The TCR originated in a boy aged 2 to 10 in good health and CMV-seronegative. The DNA for the CDR3 is TGTGCCAGCAGCTTAGGCTTGGGGCAGAACACTGAAGCTTTCTTT. This codes for CASSLGLGQNTEAFF.